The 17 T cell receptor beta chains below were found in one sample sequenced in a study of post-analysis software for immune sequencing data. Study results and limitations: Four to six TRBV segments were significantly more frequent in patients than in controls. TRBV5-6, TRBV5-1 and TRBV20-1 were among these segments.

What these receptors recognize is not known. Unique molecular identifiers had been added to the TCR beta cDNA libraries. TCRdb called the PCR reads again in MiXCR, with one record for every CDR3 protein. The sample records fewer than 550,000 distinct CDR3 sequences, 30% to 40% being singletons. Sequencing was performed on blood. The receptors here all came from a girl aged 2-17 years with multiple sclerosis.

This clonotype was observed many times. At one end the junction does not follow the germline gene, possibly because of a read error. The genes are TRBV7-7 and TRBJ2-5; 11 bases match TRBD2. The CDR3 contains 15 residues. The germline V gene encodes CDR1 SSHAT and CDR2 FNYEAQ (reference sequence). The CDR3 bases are TGTGCTAGCAGCTTAGGGACTAGCGGCCAAGAGACCCAGTACTTC. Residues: CASSLGTSGQETQYF.

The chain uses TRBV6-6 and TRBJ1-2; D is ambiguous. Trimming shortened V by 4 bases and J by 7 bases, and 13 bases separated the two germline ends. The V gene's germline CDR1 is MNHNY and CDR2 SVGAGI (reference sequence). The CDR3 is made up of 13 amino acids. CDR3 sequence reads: CASSSKRTFGYTF. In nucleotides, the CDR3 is TGTGCCAGCAGTTCAAAGAGGACTTTTGGCTACACCTTC.

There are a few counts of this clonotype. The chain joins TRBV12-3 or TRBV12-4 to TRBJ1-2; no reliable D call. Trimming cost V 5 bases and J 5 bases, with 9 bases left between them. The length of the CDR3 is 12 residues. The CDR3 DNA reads TGTGCCAGCAGTACCGGGCGATATGGCTACACCTTC. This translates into CASSTGRYGYTF.

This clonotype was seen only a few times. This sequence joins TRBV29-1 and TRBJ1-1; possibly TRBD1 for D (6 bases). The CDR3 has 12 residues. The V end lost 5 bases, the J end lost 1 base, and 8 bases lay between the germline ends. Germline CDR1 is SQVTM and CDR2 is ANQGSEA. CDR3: CSVSGANTEAFF. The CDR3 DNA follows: TGCAGCGTTTCGGGGGCGAACACTGAAGCTTTCTTT.

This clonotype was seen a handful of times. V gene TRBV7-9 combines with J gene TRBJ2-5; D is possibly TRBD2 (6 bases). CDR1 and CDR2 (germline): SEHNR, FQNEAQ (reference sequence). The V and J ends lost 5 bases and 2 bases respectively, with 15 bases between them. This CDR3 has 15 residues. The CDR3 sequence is CASSRVAGIQETQYF. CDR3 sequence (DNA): TGTGCCAGCAGCCGGGTGGCGGGAATTCAAGAGACCCAGTACTTC.

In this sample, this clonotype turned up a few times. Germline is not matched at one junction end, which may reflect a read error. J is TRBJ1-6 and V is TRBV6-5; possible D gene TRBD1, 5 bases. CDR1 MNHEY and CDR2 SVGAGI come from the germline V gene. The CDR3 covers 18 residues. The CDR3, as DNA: TGTGCCAGCAGTTACTTCCCCGGGGGGACTGGGATAGGTTCACCCCGCCACTTT. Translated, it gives CASSYFPGGTGIGSPRHF.

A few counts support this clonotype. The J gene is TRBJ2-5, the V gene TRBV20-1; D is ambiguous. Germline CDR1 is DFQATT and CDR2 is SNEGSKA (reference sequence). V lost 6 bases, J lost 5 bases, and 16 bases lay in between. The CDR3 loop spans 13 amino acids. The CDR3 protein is CSATLRYEETQYF. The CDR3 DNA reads TGCAGTGCCACGCTCCGGTACGAGGAGACCCAGTACTTC.

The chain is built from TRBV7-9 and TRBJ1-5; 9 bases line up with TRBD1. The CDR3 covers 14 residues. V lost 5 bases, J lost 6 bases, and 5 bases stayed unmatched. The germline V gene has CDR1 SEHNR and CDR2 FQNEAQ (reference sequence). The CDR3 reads CASSATGGVQPQHF. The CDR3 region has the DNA TGTGCCAGCAGCGCTACAGGGGGCGTTCAGCCCCAGCATTTT. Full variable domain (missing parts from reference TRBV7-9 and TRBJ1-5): DTGVSQNPRHKITKRGQNVTFRCDPISEHNRLYWYRQTLGQGPEFLTYFQNEAQLEKSRLLSDRFSAERPKGSFSTLEIQRTEQGDSAMYLCASSATGGVQPQHFGDGTRLSIL.

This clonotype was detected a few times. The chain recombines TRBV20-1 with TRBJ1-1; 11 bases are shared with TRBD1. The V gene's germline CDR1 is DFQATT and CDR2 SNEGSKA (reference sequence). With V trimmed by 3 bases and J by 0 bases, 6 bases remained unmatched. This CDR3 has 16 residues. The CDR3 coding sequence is TGCAGTGCTAGGACCGGACAGGGGGCTCTGAACACTGAAGCTTTCTTT. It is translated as CSARTGQGALNTEAFF.

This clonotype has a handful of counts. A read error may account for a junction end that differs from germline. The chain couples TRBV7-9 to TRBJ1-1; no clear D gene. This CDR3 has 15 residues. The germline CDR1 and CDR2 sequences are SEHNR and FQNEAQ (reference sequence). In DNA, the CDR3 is TGTGCCAGCAGCCCGCGGTTGGGGTCGAACACTGAGGCTTTCTTT. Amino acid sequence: CASSPRLGSNTEAFF.

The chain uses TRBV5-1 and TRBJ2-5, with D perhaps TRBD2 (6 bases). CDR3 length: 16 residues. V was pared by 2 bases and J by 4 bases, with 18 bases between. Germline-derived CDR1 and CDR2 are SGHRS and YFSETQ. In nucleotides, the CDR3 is TGCGCCAGCAGCTTCGCTTCGCGGGGAATCCGAGAGACCCAGTACTTC. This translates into CASSFASRGIRETQYF.

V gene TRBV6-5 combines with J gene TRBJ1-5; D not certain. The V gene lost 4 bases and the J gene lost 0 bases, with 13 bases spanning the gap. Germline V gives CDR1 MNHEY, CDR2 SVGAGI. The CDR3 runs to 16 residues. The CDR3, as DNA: TGTGCCAGCAGTTCGAAGGGTTGGGGTAGCAATCAGCCCCAGCATTTT. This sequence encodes CASSSKGWGSNQPQHF.

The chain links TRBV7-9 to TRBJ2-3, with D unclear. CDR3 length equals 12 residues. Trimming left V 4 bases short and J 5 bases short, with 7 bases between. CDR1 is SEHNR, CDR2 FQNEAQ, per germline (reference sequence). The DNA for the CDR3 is TGTGCCAGCAGCTACCAGATAGATACGCAGTATTTT. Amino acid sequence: CASSYQIDTQYF.

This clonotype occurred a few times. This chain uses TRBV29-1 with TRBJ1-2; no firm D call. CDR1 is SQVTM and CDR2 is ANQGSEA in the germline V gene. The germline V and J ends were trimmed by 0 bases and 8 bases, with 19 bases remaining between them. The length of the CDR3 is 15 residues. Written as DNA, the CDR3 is TGCAGCGTTGAAGAAGTGGGAGTACCTAGAGGAGGCTACACCTTC. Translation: CSVEEVGVPRGGYTF. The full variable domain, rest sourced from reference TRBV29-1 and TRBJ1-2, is SAVISQKPSRDICQRGTSLTIQCQVDSQVTMMFWYRQQPGQSLTLIATANQGSEATYESGFVIDKFPISRPNLTFSTLTVSNMSPEDSSIYLCSVEEVGVPRGGYTFGSGTRLTVV.

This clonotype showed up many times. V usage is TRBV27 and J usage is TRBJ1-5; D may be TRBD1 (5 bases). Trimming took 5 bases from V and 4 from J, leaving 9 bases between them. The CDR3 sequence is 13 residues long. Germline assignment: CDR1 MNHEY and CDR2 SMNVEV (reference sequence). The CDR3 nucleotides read TGTGCCAGCAGTCTAGGGGTTAATCAGCCCCAGCATTTT. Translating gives CASSLGVNQPQHF.

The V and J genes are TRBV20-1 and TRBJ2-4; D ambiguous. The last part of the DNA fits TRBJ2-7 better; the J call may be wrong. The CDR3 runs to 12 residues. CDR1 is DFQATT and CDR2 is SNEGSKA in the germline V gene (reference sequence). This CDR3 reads CSVPRILGEQYF. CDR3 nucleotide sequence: TGCAGTGTTCCGAGGATCTTAGGCGAGCAGTACTTC.

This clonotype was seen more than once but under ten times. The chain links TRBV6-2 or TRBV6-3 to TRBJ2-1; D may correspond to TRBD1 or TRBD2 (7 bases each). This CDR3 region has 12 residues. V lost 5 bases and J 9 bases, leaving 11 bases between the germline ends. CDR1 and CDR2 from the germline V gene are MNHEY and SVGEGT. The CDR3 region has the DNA TGTGCCAGCAGTCCAGGGGGGGGTGAGCAGTTCTTC. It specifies CASSPGGGEQFF.